This TCR beta chain is drawn from a study of T cell clusters in autoimmune cytopenias. TRB rearrangements were amplified by touch-down multiplex PCR with mixed TRB-A/B primers. TCRdb re-called the multiplex PCR reads, yielding one record per CDR3 amino acid sequence without DNA. The sample's table shows about 11,000 distinct CDR3 sequences. TRB amplification used 250 ng of peripheral blood genomic DNA. This same sample was also taken into another study, of T cell repertoires in aging, cancer and after chemotherapy. As reported in that work: Repeat sampling of healthy donors over several months to years showed clear clonal overlap.

The clonotype was recovered from a human donor in good health. Sequencing input: peripheral blood.

The CDR3 reads CASSDATSGTYEQYF. The rearrangement links TRBV5-4 to TRBJ2-7; there is no DNA to check the TCRdb D call of TRBD2. Germline-derived CDR1 and CDR2 are SGHNT and YYREEE (reference sequence). CDR3 size: 15 residues.